This T cell receptor (beta chain) is from a study of siplizumab effects on memory and regulatory T cells. General study findings and limits: Memory T cells appeared less diverse than naive cells, which seemed to contribute substantially to alloresponse. Siplizumab brought about a significant reduction in alloreactive sequences traceable to unstimulated CD4+ memory cells. Mappable alloreactive CD4+ clones averaged approximately 69% Treg-derived with siplizumab versus about 28% in controls.

Worth noting for this clone: Its antigen remains unknown.

Per the germline V gene, CDR1 is MNHNY and CDR2 is SVGAGI (reference sequence). The length of the CDR3 is 15 residues. Trimming at V came to 2 bases and at J to 12 bases, leaving 9 bases not matched to a gene. Assay used: immunoSEQ multiplex PCR; TCRdb lists only in-frame clones, some missing. The table has tens of thousands of clones, around 90% seen once. The gene calls are TRBV6-6 and TRBJ2-1, with 11 bases that match TRBD1. What was sequenced was CD8+ T cells sorted from blood. The origin of this receptor is a human donor in good health. The CDR3 DNA sequence: TGTGCCAGCAGTTACCGGGACAGGGGGGCATTGGGGCAGTTCTTC. Translation gives CASSYRDRGALGQFF.